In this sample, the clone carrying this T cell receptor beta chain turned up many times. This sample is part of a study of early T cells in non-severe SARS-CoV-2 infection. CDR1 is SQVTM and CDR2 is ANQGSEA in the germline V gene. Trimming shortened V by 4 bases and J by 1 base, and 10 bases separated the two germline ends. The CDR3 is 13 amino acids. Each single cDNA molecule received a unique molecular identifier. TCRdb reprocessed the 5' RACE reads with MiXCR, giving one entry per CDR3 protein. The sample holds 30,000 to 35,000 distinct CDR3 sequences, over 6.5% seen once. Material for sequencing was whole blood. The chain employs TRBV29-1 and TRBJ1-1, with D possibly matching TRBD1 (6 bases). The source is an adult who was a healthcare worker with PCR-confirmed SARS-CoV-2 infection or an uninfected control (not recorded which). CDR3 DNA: TGCAGCGTTGGGCAGGGGTGGAACACTGAAGCTTTCTTT. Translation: CSVGQGWNTEAFF.